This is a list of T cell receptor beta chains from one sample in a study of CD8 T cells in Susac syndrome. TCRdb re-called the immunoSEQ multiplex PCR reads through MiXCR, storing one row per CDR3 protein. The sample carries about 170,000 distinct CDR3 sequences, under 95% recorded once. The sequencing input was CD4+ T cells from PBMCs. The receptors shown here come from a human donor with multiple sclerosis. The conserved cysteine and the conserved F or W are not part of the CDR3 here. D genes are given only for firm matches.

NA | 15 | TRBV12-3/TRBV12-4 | ASSSLFGGQMNQPQH
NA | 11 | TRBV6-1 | ASSGGTQETQY
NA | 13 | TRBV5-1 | ASSLSSGFRSEAF
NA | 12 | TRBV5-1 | ASGYLENTGELF
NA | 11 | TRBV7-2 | ASSLAGVQEQY
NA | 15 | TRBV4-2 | ASSQDPTPQGPLGYT
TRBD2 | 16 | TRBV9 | ASSHRGLAGGLGNEQF
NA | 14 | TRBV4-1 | ASSQPGRRLNYGYT
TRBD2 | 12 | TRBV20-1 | SARDGRAQETQY
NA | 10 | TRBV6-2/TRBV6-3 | ASSYGTSLEF
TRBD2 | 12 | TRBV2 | ASRGAGITDTQY
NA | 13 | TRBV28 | ASRLIQSSGHGYT
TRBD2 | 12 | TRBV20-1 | STGLAGGTDTQY
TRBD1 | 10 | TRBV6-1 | ASSENYRGIH
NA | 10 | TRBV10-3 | ATSLDPGSLH
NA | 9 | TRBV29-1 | SVLLGEQQY
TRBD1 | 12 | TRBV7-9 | ASSKQGVGNTIY
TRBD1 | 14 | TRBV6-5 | ASSYMGDRTGNTIY
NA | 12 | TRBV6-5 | ASTLDWRNSPLH
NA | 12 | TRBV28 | ASNERGGTDTQY
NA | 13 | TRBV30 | AWSVGGTGNSPLH
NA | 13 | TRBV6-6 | ASSHSGTASYEQY
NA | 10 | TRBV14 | ASSQGGARQF
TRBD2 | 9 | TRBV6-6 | ASSTGGNQF
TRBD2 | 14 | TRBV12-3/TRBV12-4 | ASSLDLAGAYNEQF
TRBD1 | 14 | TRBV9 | ASSPLPGQSRGTQY